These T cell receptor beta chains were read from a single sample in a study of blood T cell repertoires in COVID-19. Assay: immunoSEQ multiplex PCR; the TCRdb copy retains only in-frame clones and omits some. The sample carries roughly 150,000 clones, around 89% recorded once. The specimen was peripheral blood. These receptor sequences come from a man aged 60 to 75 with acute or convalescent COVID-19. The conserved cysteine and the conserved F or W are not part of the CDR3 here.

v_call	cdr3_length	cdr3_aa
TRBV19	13	ASRLQGGTADTQY
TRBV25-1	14	ASSHTGIGDQETQY
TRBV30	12	AWGLAGGTDTQY
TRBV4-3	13	ASSQAWPASGELF
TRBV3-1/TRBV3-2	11	ASSQGEGYGYT
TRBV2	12	ASREQGDTAEAF
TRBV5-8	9	ASSFSAEAF
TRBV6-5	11	ASRPQGGQPQH
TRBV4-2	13	ASSQPHYREGGYT
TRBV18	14	ASSPNTGGSNYGYT
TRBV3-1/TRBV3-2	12	ASSRQGAQEGYT
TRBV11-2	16	ASSLNIRGSGSYNEQF
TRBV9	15	ASSGRGTGTSNYGYT
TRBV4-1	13	ASSQEEDSNQPQH
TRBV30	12	AWSQGRGYSPLH
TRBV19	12	ASRQTGAEQPQH
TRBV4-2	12	ASSQDRRGSGYT
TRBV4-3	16	ASSQPKGTSNRVETQY
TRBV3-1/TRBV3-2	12	ASSQQGAYYEQY
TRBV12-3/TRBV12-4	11	ASSLSRTGELF
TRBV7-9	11	ASSSQGTLVAF
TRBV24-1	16	ATSDLRTGQGASGELF
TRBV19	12	ASSVYDRQETQY
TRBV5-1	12	ASSLAGFDQPQH
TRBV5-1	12	ASRTGTGSNEQF